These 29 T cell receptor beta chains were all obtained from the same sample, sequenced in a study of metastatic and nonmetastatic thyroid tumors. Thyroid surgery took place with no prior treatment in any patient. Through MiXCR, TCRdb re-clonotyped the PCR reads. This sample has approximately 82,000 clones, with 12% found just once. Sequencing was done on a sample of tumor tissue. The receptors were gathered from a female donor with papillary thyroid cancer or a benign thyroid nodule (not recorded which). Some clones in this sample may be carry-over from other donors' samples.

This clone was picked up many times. Here the CDR3 reads CASGSQTGFANTGELFF. CDR3 DNA: TGTGCTAGTGGTTCCCAGACAGGGTTCGCGAACACCGGGGAGCTGTTTTTT. This chain uses TRBV12-5 with TRBJ2-2, with 7 bases matching TRBD1. The CDR3 has 17 amino acids. The trim removed 4 bases at V and 0 bases at J, leaving 8 bases unmatched. The V gene's germline CDR1 is LGHNT and CDR2 FRNRAP.

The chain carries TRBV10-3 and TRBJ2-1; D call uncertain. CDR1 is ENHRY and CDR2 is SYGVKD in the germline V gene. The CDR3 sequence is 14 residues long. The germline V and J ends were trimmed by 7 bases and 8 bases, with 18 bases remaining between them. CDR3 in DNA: TGTGCCATCACAGAGCTGGAGTGCCCCGATGAGCAGTTCTTC. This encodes CAITELECPDEQFF.

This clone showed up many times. This CDR3 reads CATTATSGVYNEQFF. CDR3 nucleotides: TGTGCCACAACGGCCACTAGCGGAGTTTACAATGAGCAGTTCTTC. The V gene is TRBV10-3, the J gene TRBJ2-1, with 8 bases lining up with TRBD2. The CDR3 extends over 15 amino acids. V gave up 10 bases and J gave up 4 bases; unmatched junction bases: 12. Germline values: CDR1 ENHRY, CDR2 SYGVKD.

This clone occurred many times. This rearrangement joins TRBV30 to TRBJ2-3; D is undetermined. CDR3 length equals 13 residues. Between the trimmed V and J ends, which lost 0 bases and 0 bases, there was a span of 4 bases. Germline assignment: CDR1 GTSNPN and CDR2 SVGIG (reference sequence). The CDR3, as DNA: TGTGCCTGGAGTGTACGGAGCACAGATACGCAGTATTTT. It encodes CAWSVRSTDTQYF.

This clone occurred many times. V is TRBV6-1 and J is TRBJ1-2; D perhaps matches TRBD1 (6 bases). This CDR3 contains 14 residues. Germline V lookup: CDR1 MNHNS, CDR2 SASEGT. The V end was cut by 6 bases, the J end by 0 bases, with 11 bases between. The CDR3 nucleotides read TGTGCCAGCAGCCAAGGGGGTTCTAACTATGGCTACACCTTC. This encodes CASSQGGSNYGYTF.

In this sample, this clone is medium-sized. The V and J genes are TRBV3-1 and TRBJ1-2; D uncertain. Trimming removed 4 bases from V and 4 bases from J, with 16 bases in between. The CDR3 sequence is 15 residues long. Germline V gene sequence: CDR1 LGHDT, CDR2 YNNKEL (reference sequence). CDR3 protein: CASSPGLAGGYGYTF. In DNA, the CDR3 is TGTGCCAGCAGCCCCGGGTTGGCCGGTGGCTATGGCTACACCTTC.

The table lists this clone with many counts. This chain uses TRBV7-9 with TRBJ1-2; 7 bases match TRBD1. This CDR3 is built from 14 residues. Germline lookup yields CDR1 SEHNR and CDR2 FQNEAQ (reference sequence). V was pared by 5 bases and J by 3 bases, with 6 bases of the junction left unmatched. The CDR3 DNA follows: TGTGCCAGCAGCGGGGGGGACAGCTACTATGGCTACACCTTC. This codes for CASSGGDSYYGYTF. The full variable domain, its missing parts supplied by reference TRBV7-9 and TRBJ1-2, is DTGVSQNPRHKITKRGQNVTFRCDPISEHNRLYWYRQTLGQGPEFLTYFQNEAQLEKSRLLSDRFSAERPKGSFSTLEIQRTEQGDSAMYLCASSGGDSYYGYTFGSGTRLTVV.

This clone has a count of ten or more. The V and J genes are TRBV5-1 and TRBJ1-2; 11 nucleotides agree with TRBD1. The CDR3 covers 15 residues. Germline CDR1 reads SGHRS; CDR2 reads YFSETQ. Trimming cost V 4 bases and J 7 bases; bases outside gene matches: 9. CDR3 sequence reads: CASSLTGTGGSGYTF. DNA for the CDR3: TGCGCCAGCAGCCTAACAGGGACAGGGGGATCTGGCTACACCTTC.

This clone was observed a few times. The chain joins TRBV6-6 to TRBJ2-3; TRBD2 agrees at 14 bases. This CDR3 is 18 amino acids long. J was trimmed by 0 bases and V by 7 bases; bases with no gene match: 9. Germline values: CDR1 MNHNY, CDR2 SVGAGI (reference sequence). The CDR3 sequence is CASISVTSGRESTDTQYF. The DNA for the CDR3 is TGTGCCAGCATCTCCGTGACTAGCGGGAGGGAAAGCACAGATACGCAGTATTTT.

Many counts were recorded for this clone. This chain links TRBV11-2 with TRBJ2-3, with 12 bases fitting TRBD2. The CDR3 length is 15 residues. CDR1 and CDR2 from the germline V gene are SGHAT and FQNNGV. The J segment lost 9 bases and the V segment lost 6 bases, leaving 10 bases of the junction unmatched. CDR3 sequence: CASRGRLAGDQTQYF. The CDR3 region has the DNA TGTGCCAGCAGAGGGCGACTAGCGGGAGACCAAACGCAGTATTTT.

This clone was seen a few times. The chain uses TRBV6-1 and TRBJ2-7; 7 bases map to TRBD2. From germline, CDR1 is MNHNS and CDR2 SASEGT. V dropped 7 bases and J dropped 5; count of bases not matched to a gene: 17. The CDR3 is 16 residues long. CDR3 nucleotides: TGTGCCAGCATCGGACGAAGTGCGGGAGTCGTTAACGAGCAGTACTTC. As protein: CASIGRSAGVVNEQYF.

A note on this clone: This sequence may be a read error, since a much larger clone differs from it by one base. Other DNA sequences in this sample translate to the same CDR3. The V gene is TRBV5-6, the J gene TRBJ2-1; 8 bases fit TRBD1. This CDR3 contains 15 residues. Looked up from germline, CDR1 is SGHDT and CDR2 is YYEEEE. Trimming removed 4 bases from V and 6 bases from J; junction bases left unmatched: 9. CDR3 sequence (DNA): TGTGCCAGCAGCGGCACCGGGACAGGTGCCAATGAGCAGTTCTTC. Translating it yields CASSGTGTGANEQFF.

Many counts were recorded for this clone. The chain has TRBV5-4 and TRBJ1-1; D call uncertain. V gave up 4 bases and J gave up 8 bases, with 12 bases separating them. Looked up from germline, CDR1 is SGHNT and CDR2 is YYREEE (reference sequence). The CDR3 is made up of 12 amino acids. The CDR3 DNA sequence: TGTGCCAGCAGCCCCAACCCTGGCGAAGCTTTCTTT. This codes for CASSPNPGEAFF.

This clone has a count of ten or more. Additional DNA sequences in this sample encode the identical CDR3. The CDR3 is CASSFWGGSTEAFF. CDR3 sequence (DNA): TGTGCCAGCAGTTTTTGGGGGGGATCAACTGAAGCTTTCTTT. The chain uses TRBV27 and TRBJ1-1, with D possibly being TRBD1 (5 bases). The V and J ends lost 3 bases and 5 bases respectively, with 13 bases between them. Germline CDR1 reads MNHEY; CDR2 reads SMNVEV (reference sequence). This CDR3 has 14 amino acids.

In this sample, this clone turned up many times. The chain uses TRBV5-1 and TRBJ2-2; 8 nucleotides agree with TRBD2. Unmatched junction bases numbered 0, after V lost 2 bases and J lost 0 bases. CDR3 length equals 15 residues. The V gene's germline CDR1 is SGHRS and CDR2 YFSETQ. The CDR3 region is CASSLAGANTGELFF. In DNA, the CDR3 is TGCGCCAGCAGCTTAGCGGGAGCGAACACCGGGGAGCTGTTTTTT.

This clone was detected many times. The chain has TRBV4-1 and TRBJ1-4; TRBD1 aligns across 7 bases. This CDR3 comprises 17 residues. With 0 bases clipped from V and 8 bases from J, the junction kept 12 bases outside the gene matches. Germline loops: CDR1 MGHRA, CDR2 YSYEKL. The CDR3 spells CASSQDLVAGGREKLFF. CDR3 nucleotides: TGCGCCAGCAGCCAAGATCTAGTGGCAGGGGGACGGGAAAAACTGTTTTTT.

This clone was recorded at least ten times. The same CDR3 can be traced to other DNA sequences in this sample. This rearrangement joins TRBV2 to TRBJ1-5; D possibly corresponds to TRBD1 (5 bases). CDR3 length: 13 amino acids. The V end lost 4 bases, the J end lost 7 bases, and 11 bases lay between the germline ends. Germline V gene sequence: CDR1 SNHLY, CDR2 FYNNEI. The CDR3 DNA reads TGTGCCAGCAGTGGTTCAGGGCCGCAGCCCCAGCATTTT. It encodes CASSGSGPQPQHF.

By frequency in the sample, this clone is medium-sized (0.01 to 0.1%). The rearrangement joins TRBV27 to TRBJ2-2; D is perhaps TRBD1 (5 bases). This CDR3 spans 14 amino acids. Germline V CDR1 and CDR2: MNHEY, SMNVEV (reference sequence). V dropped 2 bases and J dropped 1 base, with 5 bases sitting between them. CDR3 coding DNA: TGTGCCAGCAGTTTAACAGGGAACACCGGGGAGCTGTTTTTT. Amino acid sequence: CASSLTGNTGELFF.

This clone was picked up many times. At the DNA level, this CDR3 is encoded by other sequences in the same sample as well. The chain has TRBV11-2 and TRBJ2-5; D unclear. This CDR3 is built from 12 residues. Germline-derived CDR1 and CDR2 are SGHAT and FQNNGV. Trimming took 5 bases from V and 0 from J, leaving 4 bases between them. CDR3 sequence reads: CASSPYQETQYF. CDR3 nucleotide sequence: TGTGCCAGCAGCCCGTACCAAGAGACCCAGTACTTC.

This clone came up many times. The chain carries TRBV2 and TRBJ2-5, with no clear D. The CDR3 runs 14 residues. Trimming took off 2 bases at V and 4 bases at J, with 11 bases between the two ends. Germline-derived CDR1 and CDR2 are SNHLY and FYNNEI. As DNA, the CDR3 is TGTGCCAGCAGTGAATTGTGGGGTCGAGAGACCCAGTACTTC. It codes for CASSELWGRETQYF.

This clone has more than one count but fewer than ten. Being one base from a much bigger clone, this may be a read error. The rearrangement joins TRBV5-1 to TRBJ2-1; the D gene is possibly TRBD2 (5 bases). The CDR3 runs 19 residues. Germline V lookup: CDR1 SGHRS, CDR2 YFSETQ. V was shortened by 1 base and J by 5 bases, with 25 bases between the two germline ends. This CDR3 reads CASSLPNIASRSGHNEQFF. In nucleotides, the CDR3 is TGCGCCAGCAGCTTGCCCAACATAGCTAGCAGGAGCGGACACAATGAGCAGTTCTTC.

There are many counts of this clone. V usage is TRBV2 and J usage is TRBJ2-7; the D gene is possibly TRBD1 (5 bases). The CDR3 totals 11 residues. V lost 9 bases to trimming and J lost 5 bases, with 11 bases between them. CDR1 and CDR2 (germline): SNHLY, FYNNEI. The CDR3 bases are TGTGCCAGAGGGTCCAGGGACGAGCAGTACTTC. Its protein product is CARGSRDEQYF.

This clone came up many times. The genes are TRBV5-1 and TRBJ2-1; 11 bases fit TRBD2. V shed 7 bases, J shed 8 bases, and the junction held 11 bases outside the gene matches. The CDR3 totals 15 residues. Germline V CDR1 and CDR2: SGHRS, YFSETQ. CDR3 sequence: CASGTTSGITHEQFF. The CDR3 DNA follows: TGCGCCAGCGGCACGACTAGCGGGATAACGCATGAGCAGTTCTTC.

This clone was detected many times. The CDR3 coding sequence is TGTGCCAGCAGTGAAACGTGGACTAATGAAAAACTGTTTTTT. Protein product: CASSETWTNEKLFF. This chain connects TRBV2 to TRBJ1-4, with D hard to call. The V and J ends lost 2 bases and 2 bases respectively, with 6 bases between them. The CDR3 runs 14 residues. Per germline, CDR1 SNHLY and CDR2 FYNNEI.

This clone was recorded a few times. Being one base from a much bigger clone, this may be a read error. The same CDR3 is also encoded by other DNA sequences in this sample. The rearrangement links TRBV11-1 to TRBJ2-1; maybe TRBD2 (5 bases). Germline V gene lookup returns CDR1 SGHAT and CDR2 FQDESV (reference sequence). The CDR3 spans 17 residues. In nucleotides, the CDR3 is TGTGCCAGCAGCCTAGCTGCTAGCTATCGGAGAGGAGGTGAGCAGTTCTTC. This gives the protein CASSLAASYRRGGEQFF.

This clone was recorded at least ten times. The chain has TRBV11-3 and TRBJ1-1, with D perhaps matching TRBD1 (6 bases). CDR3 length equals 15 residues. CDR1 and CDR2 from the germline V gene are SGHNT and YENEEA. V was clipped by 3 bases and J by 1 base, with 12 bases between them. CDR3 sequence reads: CASSLEGGRNTEAFF. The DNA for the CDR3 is TGTGCCAGCAGCTTGGAGGGGGGGAGGAACACTGAAGCTTTCTTT. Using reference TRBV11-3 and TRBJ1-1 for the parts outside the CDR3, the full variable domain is EAGVVQSPRYKIIEKKQPVAFWCNPISGHNTLYWYLQNLGQGPELLIRYENEEAVDDSQLPKDRFSAERLKGVDSTLKIQPAELGDSAVYLCASSLEGGRNTEAFFGQGTRLTVV.

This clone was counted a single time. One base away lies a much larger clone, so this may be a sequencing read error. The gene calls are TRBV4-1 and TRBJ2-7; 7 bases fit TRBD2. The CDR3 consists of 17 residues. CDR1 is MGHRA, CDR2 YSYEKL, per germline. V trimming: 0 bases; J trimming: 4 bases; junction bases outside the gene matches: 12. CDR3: CASSQDRSGTIGYEQYF. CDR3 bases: TGCGCCAGCAGCCAAGATAGGTCCGGGACTATCGGATACGAGCAGTACTTC.

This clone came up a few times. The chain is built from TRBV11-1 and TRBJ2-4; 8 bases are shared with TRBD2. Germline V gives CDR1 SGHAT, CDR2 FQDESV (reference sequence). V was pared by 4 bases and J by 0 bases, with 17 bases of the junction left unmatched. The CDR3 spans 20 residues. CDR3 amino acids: CASSSTGGLKSLGAKNIQYF. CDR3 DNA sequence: TGTGCCAGCAGCTCGACGGGGGGGTTAAAGAGCCTTGGAGCCAAAAACATTCAGTACTTC. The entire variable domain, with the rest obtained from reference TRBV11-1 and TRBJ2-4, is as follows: EAEVAQSPRYKITEKSQAVAFWCDPISGHATLYWYRQILGQGPELLVQFQDESVVDDSQLPKDRFSAERLKGVDSTLKIQPAELGDSAMYLCASSSTGGLKSLGAKNIQYFGAGTRLSVL.

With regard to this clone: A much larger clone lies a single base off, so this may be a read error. CDR3 DNA: TGTGCCAGCCGTTTGTCCTACGAGCAGTACTTC. This encodes CASRLSYEQYF. This chain uses TRBV6-5 with TRBJ2-7; D not certain. V was shortened by 8 bases and J by 1 base, with 6 bases between the two germline ends. Germline-derived CDR1 and CDR2 are MNHEY and SVGAGI. The CDR3 has 11 amino acids.